One and the same sample provided the 28 T cell receptor beta chains below, sequenced in a study of shared clonotypes between healthy human individuals. CD45RO-negative, CCR7-positively selected cells formed the naive CD8 fraction, excluding terminally differentiated effector memory CD45RA+ cells. Only in-frame clones appear in the TCRdb table, and some are missing; sequencing was by immunoSEQ multiplex PCR. The sample consists of some 1,900,000 clones, about 95% of them appearing once. The sequenced material came from naive CD8+ T cells sorted from blood. Source of these receptors: a man in his late teens or twenties in good health.

V gene TRBV13 combines with J gene TRBJ2-6, with 7 bases lining up with TRBD1. CDR1 is PRHDT, CDR2 FYEKMQ, per germline (reference sequence). There are 17 residues in the CDR3. J gave up 2 bases and V 5 bases, and 9 bases lay outside the gene matches. CDR3 nucleotide sequence: TGTGCCAGCAGCGCCGAGGGGGCAGGGCCTGGGGCCAACGTCCTGACTTTC. Translation: CASSAEGAGPGANVLTF. Filled out from reference TRBV13 and TRBJ2-6, the complete variable domain reads AAGVIQSPRHLIKEKRETATLKCYPIPRHDTVYWYQQGPGQDPQFLISFYEKMQSDKGSIPDRFSAQQFSDYHSELNMSSLELGDSALYFCASSAEGAGPGANVLTFGAGSRLTVL.

As for this clone: Other DNA sequences in the same sample also yield this CDR3. In DNA form, the CDR3 reads TGTGCCAGCAGTTCAACAGGGGTCGGCTACACCTTC. Its translation is CASSSTGVGYTF. The chain recombines TRBV27 with TRBJ1-2, with TRBD1 identical over 7 bases. CDR1 MNHEY and CDR2 SMNVEV come from the germline V gene (reference sequence). V shed 4 bases, J shed 8 bases, and the junction held 4 bases outside the gene matches. The CDR3 has 12 residues.

This clone was seen a single time. The rearrangement uses TRBV29-1 and TRBJ2-7, with D maybe TRBD1 (6 bases). The CDR3 contains 13 residues. The germline CDR1 and CDR2 sequences are SQVTM and ANQGSEA. V shed 4 bases and J shed 2 bases, with 12 bases lying between them. Written as DNA, the CDR3 is TGCAGCGTTGGTGTAGGGGGAGCCTACGAGCAGTACTTC. It is translated as CSVGVGGAYEQYF.

V and J are TRBV28 and TRBJ1-1; D uncertain. CDR1 MDHEN and CDR2 SYDVKM come from the germline V gene. CDR3 length: 12 amino acids. The V end was cut by 3 bases, the J end by 4 bases, with 6 bases between. CDR3 coding DNA: TGTGCCAGCAGTTTTTATCTCACTGAAGCTTTCTTT. Protein: CASSFYLTEAFF.

The chain joins TRBV9 to TRBJ2-2; D uncertain. The germline CDR1 and CDR2 sequences are SGDLS and YYNGEE. Trimming pared 4 bases from V and 3 bases from J, leaving 10 bases between. The CDR3 extends over 14 amino acids. The CDR3 sequence: CASSRQGHTGELFF. For the CDR3, the DNA is TGTGCCAGCAGCCGCCAAGGGCACACCGGGGAGCTGTTTTTT.

The chain employs TRBV21-1 and TRBJ2-2; the table's D call, TRBD2, has no DNA check behind it. TRBV21-1 represents a pseudogene. The CDR3 is 16 residues long. The CDR3 region has the DNA TGTGCCAGCAGCAAAGATGCGGGAGGTGACACCGGGGAGCTGTTTTTT. Protein product: CASSKDAGGDTGELFF.

This sequence joins TRBV6-6 and TRBJ1-6; D may be TRBD1 (5 bases). Germline CDR1 is MNHNY and CDR2 is SVGAGI (reference sequence). This CDR3 spans 14 amino acids. Trimming took 5 bases from V and 10 from J, leaving 15 bases between them. In DNA, the CDR3 is TGTGCCAGCAGTGACCTGGGGGTGGGGTCACCCCTCCACTTT. Translation: CASSDLGVGSPLHF.

CDR3: CASSVAGGESTDTQYF. CDR3 DNA: TGTGCCAGCAGCGTTGCGGGCGGGGAGAGCACAGATACGCAGTATTTT. This chain links TRBV9 with TRBJ2-3, with TRBD2 as a possible D gene (6 bases). CDR1 and CDR2 from the germline V gene are SGDLS and YYNGEE. V lost 2 bases and J 0 bases, leaving 13 bases between the germline ends. There are 16 residues in the CDR3.

The rearrangement links TRBV5-4 to TRBJ2-7, with a weak D call TRBD1 (5 bases). This CDR3 spans 14 amino acids. Germline-derived CDR1 and CDR2 are SGHNT and YYREEE (reference sequence). The V end lost 1 base, the J end lost 5 bases, and 13 bases lay between the germline ends. As DNA, the CDR3 is TGTGCCAGCAGCTTGTCTGGGGCGATAAACGAGCAGTACTTC. It specifies CASSLSGAINEQYF.

Of note for this clone: Other DNA sequences in this specimen translate into the identical CDR3. The CDR3 sequence is CASSLTSGELFF. The CDR3, as DNA: TGTGCCAGCAGTTTAACCTCCGGGGAGCTGTTTTTT. This sequence joins TRBV7-9 and TRBJ2-2; D gene unclear. Germline loops: CDR1 SEHNR, CDR2 FQNEAQ (reference sequence). Trimming took off 6 bases at V and 6 bases at J, with 8 bases between the two ends. The CDR3 has 12 amino acids.

The gene calls are TRBV6-5 and TRBJ2-7, with a possible D match to TRBD2 (6 bases). Deletions cut 5 bases from V and 7 bases from J, with 15 bases between. CDR1 and CDR2 (germline): MNHEY, SVGAGI. The CDR3 has 13 residues. The CDR3 coding sequence is TGTGCCAGCAGTGAGGGCCTGGCGGGAGAGCAGTACTTC. Its translation: CASSEGLAGEQYF.

This chain joins TRBV14 and TRBJ2-1; TRBD2 might be the D (6 bases). Germline CDR1 reads SGHDN; CDR2 reads FVKESK. V was cut by 0 bases and J by 4 bases, with 10 bases left in between. CDR3 length: 15 amino acids. The CDR3 loop reads CASSQEASVYNEQFF. CDR3 coding DNA: TGTGCCAGCAGCCAAGAGGCTAGCGTGTACAATGAGCAGTTCTTC.

This chain joins TRBV4-3 and TRBJ2-1; no definite D call. The V and J ends lost 0 bases and 6 bases respectively, with 12 bases between them. Germline V CDR1 and CDR2: LGHNA, YSLEER. The CDR3 contains 15 residues. CDR3 residues: CASSQDRVKSNEQFF. The CDR3 DNA follows: TGCGCCAGCAGCCAAGATCGGGTAAAGAGCAATGAGCAGTTCTTC.

In nucleotides, the CDR3 is TGTGCCAGCAAGCGTATTTTCACAGATACGCAGTATTTT. Amino acids: CASKRIFTDTQYF. The chain joins TRBV2 to TRBJ2-3; unclear D gene. The length of the CDR3 is 13 residues. Trimming shortened V by 7 bases and J by 2 bases, and 10 bases separated the two germline ends. Germline-derived CDR1 and CDR2 are SNHLY and FYNNEI.

Turning to this clone: The same CDR3 also results from other DNA sequences found in this sample. This rearrangement joins TRBV11-3 to TRBJ2-3; possible D gene TRBD1, 6 bases. Trimming removed 5 bases at V and 2 bases at J, with 8 bases between. The CDR3 covers 13 residues. Germline CDR1 is SGHNT and CDR2 is YENEEA. As DNA, the CDR3 is TGTGCCAGCAGCAGGGGGACCACAGATACGCAGTATTTT. It codes for CASSRGTTDTQYF.

This clone was picked up one time. The chain links TRBV27 to TRBJ1-1; 9 nucleotides align to TRBD1. The CDR3 has 14 residues. Trimming removed 10 bases from V and 1 base from J; junction bases left unmatched: 7. Germline values: CDR1 MNHEY, CDR2 SMNVEV (reference sequence). The CDR3 sequence: CATEPGQGNTEAFF. DNA of the CDR3: TGTGCCACCGAACCGGGACAGGGGAACACTGAAGCTTTCTTT.

The chain is built from TRBV6-1 and TRBJ1-1; TRBD1 agrees at 12 bases. The trim removed 6 bases at V and 7 bases at J, leaving 9 bases unmatched. Per germline, CDR1 MNHNS and CDR2 SASEGT. The CDR3 runs 15 residues. The chain's CDR3 is CASRQTGTGGIEAFF. Here the CDR3 DNA reads TGTGCCAGCAGACAAACCGGGACAGGGGGCATTGAAGCTTTCTTT.

J is TRBJ1-4 and V is TRBV6-1; 10 bases map to TRBD1. Germline CDR1 and CDR2: MNHNS and SASEGT. Losses at the gene ends were 4 bases for V and 4 bases for J; bases not matched to a gene: 6. The CDR3 covers 16 residues. The CDR3 reads CASSGQGAQLNEKLFF. CDR3 bases: TGTGCCAGCAGTGGACAGGGGGCCCAGCTTAATGAAAAACTGTTTTTT.

The chain links TRBV5-4 to TRBJ2-1; TRBD1 matches at 8 bases. The CDR3 is 15 residues long. CDR1 is SGHNT and CDR2 is YYREEE in the germline V gene (reference sequence). The V segment lost 3 bases and the J segment 2 bases; nucleotides outside the gene matches: 4. Here the CDR3 reads CASSWGTGAYNEQFF. The CDR3 region has the DNA TGTGCCAGCAGCTGGGGGACAGGCGCCTACAATGAGCAGTTCTTC. The variable domain in full, with the rest retrieved from reference TRBV5-4 and TRBJ2-1, is ETGVTQSPTHLIKTRGQQVTLRCSSQSGHNTVSWYQQALGQGPQFIFQYYREEENGRGNFPPRFSGLQFPNYSSELNVNALELDDSALYLCASSWGTGAYNEQFFGPGTRLTVL.

This sequence joins TRBV7-9 and TRBJ1-1; TRBD1 aligns across 7 bases. CDR1 SEHNR and CDR2 FQNEAQ come from the germline V gene (reference sequence). V shed 8 bases and J 6 bases; nucleotides not matched to a gene: 15. CDR3 length: 15 amino acids. CDR3 loop: CASLNGGQGVPEAFF. As DNA, the CDR3 is TGTGCCAGCCTCAACGGGGGGCAGGGGGTTCCTGAAGCTTTCTTT.

The V gene is TRBV6-5, the J gene TRBJ2-5; no clear D gene. The CDR3 contains 15 residues. The germline V gene encodes CDR1 MNHEY and CDR2 SVGAGI. V was clipped by 7 bases and J by 5 bases, with 20 bases between them. CDR3 residues: CASTTDANSRETQYF. CDR3 nucleotide sequence: TGTGCCAGCACTACCGATGCCAACTCGCGGGAGACCCAGTACTTC.

The CDR3 region has the DNA TGTGCCAGCAGTGAAGGGGTATCGGCATCCTACGAGCAGTACTTC. The encoded protein is CASSEGVSASYEQYF. This chain links TRBV6-1 with TRBJ2-7; no definite D call. V was pared by 1 base and J by 1 base, with 11 bases between. The germline V gene has CDR1 MNHNS and CDR2 SASEGT. This CDR3 has 15 amino acids.

This clone showed up just once. This rearrangement joins TRBV5-4 to TRBJ2-3; maybe TRBD2 (6 bases). V dropped 4 bases and J dropped 1 base, with 16 bases sitting between them. This CDR3 spans 16 amino acids. Germline loops: CDR1 SGHNT, CDR2 YYREEE (reference sequence). CDR3 residues: CASSLPLGGGTDTQYF. The CDR3, as DNA: TGTGCCAGCAGCCTACCTCTTGGCGGGGGCACAGATACGCAGTATTTT.

A note on this clone: Other DNA sequences in this sample translate to the same CDR3. This chain connects TRBV4-1 to TRBJ1-5; D is undetermined. CDR3 length equals 13 residues. Trimming cost V 1 base and J 4 bases, with 5 bases left between them. CDR1 MGHRA and CDR2 YSYEKL come from the germline V gene. CDR3 sequence: CASSQGPNQPQHF. DNA of the CDR3: TGCGCCAGCAGCCAAGGTCCTAATCAGCCCCAGCATTTT.

The chain is built from TRBV27 and TRBJ1-1, with no clear D. Germline assignment: CDR1 MNHEY and CDR2 SMNVEV (reference sequence). Trimming removed 6 bases from V and 0 bases from J, with 14 bases in between. This CDR3 contains 15 residues. In nucleotides, the CDR3 is TGTGCCAGCAGCCCCCGAGCGGTATTGAACACTGAAGCTTTCTTT. Translating gives CASSPRAVLNTEAFF.

The chain couples TRBV11-2 to TRBJ1-1; unclear D gene. The germline V gene has CDR1 SGHAT and CDR2 FQNNGV. The V and J ends lost 4 bases and 0 bases respectively, with 12 bases between them. The length of the CDR3 is 15 residues. CDR3 amino acids: CASSSPSRLNTEAFF. Here the CDR3 DNA reads TGTGCCAGCAGCTCCCCTAGTAGATTGAACACTGAAGCTTTCTTT.

This clone has only one observation. V is TRBV27 and J is TRBJ2-2, with D perhaps TRBD2 (6 bases). Trimming cost V 2 bases and J 5 bases, with 12 bases left between them. Germline V CDR1 and CDR2: MNHEY, SMNVEV (reference sequence). The CDR3 contains 15 residues. The CDR3 DNA is TGTGCCAGCAGTTTAGGAGGGAGCCGAACCGGGGAGCTGTTTTTT. This codes for CASSLGGSRTGELFF.

The chain links TRBV7-2 to TRBJ2-2; D call uncertain. CDR1 is SGHTA, CDR2 FQGNSA, per germline. With 1 base removed from V and 4 bases from J, the gap between germline ends came to 7 bases. The CDR3 covers 14 residues. CDR3: CASSLVSGTGELFF. In DNA, the CDR3 is TGTGCCAGCAGCTTAGTTTCGGGCACCGGGGAGCTGTTTTTT. The full variable domain, in which reference TRBV7-2 and TRBJ2-2 provide the parts outside the CDR3, is GAGVSQSPSNKVTEKGKDVELRCDPISGHTALYWYRQSLGQGLEFLIYFQGNSAPDKSGLPSDRFSAERTGGSVSTLTIQRTQQEDSAVYLCASSLVSGTGELFFGEGSRLTVL.